The rows below give T cell receptor beta chains drawn from one sample of a study of T cells in Graves' hyperthyroidism and ophthalmopathy. Via MiXCR, TCRdb re-called the multiplex PCR reads, giving one row per CDR3 protein. The sample includes 200,000 to 250,000 distinct CDR3 sequences, roughly 15% seen only once; the top ten take more than 25%. What was sequenced was blood. The receptors derive from a woman between 18 and 29 years old with Graves' ophthalmopathy. Each CDR3 is given with its conserved first and last residue. D genes are given only for firm matches. Where a row states a size, it is once, few, many or the class of an expanded clone; other rows omit it.

clone size: many
D gene: .
J gene: TRBJ1-4
V gene: TRBV6-6
CDR3 DNA: TGTGCCAGCAGTTACTCAGGACAGCAGAATGAAAAACTGTTTTTT
CDR3 protein: CASSYSGQQNEKLFF

clone size: many
D gene: TRBD2
J gene: TRBJ2-1
V gene: TRBV19
CDR3 DNA: TGTGCCAGTAGTGTAGGGACTAGCGATCGCAATGAGCAGTTCTTC
CDR3 protein: CASSVGTSDRNEQFF

clone size: many
D gene: .
J gene: TRBJ2-6
V gene: TRBV6-4
CDR3 DNA: TGTGCCAGCAGTGACAAATCTGGGGCCAACGTCCTGACTTTC
CDR3 protein: CASSDKSGANVLTF

clone size: once
D gene: TRBD1
J gene: TRBJ2-7
V gene: TRBV28
CDR3 DNA: TGTGCCAGCAGTTCTCTCGGGACAGGGCCTCCCGAGCAGTACTTC
CDR3 protein: CASSSLGTGPPEQYF

clone size: many
D gene: .
J gene: TRBJ1-1
V gene: TRBV19
CDR3 DNA: TGTGCCAGTAGTATCACAGGACCGAACACTGAAGCTTTCTTT
CDR3 protein: CASSITGPNTEAFF

clone size: many
D gene: .
J gene: TRBJ1-1
V gene: TRBV29-1
CDR3 DNA: TGCAGCGTCTTCGACTTGGAGGGAGCTTTCTTT
CDR3 protein: CSVFDLEGAFF

clone size: many
D gene: .
J gene: TRBJ1-1
V gene: TRBV4-1
CDR3 DNA: TGCGCCAGCAGCCGCACTTCGGGAGGTGGGGACACTGAAGCTTTCTTT
CDR3 protein: CASSRTSGGGDTEAFF

clone size: many
D gene: TRBD1
J gene: TRBJ2-1
V gene: TRBV6-5
CDR3 DNA: TGTGCCAGCAGTTACACCACGACAGGGTCGCCCTACAATGAGCAGTTCTTC
CDR3 protein: CASSYTTTGSPYNEQFF

clone size: few
D gene: .
J gene: TRBJ1-5
V gene: TRBV19
CDR3 DNA: TGTGCCAGTAGTATAGCGTCATTAGGGGGGGAGCAGCCCCAGCATTTT
CDR3 protein: CASSIASLGGEQPQHF

clone size: .
D gene: TRBD2
J gene: TRBJ2-2
V gene: TRBV5-1
CDR3 DNA: TGCGCCAGCAGCCTCCTAGCGGGATCAAACACCGGGGAGCTGTTTTTT
CDR3 protein: CASSLLAGSNTGELFF

clone size: many
D gene: .
J gene: TRBJ1-1
V gene: TRBV30
CDR3 DNA: TGTGCCTGGAGTGGGGGTTTTAGAACTGAAGCTTTCTTT
CDR3 protein: CAWSGGFRTEAFF

clone size: many
D gene: TRBD1
J gene: TRBJ2-7
V gene: TRBV28
CDR3 DNA: TGTGCCAGCAGTCCCTCCACAGGGGACTACGAGCAGTACTTC
CDR3 protein: CASSPSTGDYEQYF

clone size: many
D gene: .
J gene: TRBJ2-3
V gene: TRBV29-1
CDR3 DNA: TGCAGCGTTGTGGTAGCGGATTTCACAGATACGCAGTATTTT
CDR3 protein: CSVVVADFTDTQYF

clone size: many
D gene: TRBD2
J gene: TRBJ2-3
V gene: TRBV7-9
CDR3 DNA: TGTGCCAGCAGCCCCTTAGCGGGGGGCACAGATACGCAGTATTTT
CDR3 protein: CASSPLAGGTDTQYF

clone size: .
D gene: TRBD1
J gene: TRBJ1-5
V gene: TRBV28
CDR3 DNA: TGTGCCAGCAGGCCCTGGGGGACAGGGGGAAGTCGGCAGCCCCAGCATTTT
CDR3 protein: CASRPWGTGGSRQPQHF

clone size: once
D gene: TRBD2
J gene: TRBJ2-1
V gene: TRBV2
CDR3 DNA: TGTGCCAGCAGCTGGACTAGCGGGGGTTACCATGAGCAGTTCTTC
CDR3 protein: CASSWTSGGYHEQFF

clone size: many
D gene: .
J gene: TRBJ2-5
V gene: TRBV30
CDR3 DNA: TGTGCCTGGAGTGTAGGCAGGCAGTACCAAGAGACCCAGTACTTC
CDR3 protein: CAWSVGRQYQETQYF

clone size: many
D gene: .
J gene: TRBJ2-1
V gene: TRBV25-1
CDR3 DNA: TGTGCCAGCTCGGGGTTTTCCTACAATGAGCAGTTCTTC
CDR3 protein: CASSGFSYNEQFF

clone size: many
D gene: .
J gene: TRBJ2-2
V gene: TRBV5-8
CDR3 DNA: TGTGCCAGCAGCTTGAAACAGATCAACACCGGGGAGCTGTTTTTT
CDR3 protein: CASSLKQINTGELFF

clone size: many
D gene: .
J gene: TRBJ2-3
V gene: TRBV29-1
CDR3 DNA: TGCAGCGCGGACATTGGGGTAGATACGCAGTATTTT
CDR3 protein: CSADIGVDTQYF

clone size: many
D gene: TRBD2
J gene: TRBJ2-3
V gene: TRBV2
CDR3 DNA: TGTGCCAGCAGTGAAGTAGCGGGGGGTGGAGCAGATACGCAGTATTTT
CDR3 protein: CASSEVAGGGADTQYF

clone size: many
D gene: TRBD1
J gene: TRBJ1-6
V gene: TRBV6-2/TRBV6-3
CDR3 DNA: TGTGCCAGCAGACTCTCCGGGACAGGGGGGAATTCACCCCTCCACTTT
CDR3 protein: CASRLSGTGGNSPLHF

clone size: many
D gene: TRBD2
J gene: TRBJ2-3
V gene: TRBV5-1
CDR3 DNA: TGCGCCAGCAGCTTACTAGCGGGAGTGGATACGCAGTATTTT
CDR3 protein: CASSLLAGVDTQYF

clone size: many
D gene: .
J gene: TRBJ2-5
V gene: TRBV7-2
CDR3 DNA: TGTGCCAGCAGCCTGTCCCTTCGGGAGACCCAGTACTTC
CDR3 protein: CASSLSLRETQYF

clone size: .
D gene: .
J gene: TRBJ1-1
V gene: TRBV12-3/TRBV12-4
CDR3 DNA: TGTGCCAGCAGTTTAGGCAGCGCGCGGGCTGAAGCTTTCTTT
CDR3 protein: CASSLGSARAEAFF

clone size: many
D gene: TRBD2
J gene: TRBJ2-3
V gene: TRBV19
CDR3 DNA: TGTGCCAGTAGTATTATGGCGGGGGAGCGTTGGGATACGCAGTATTTT
CDR3 protein: CASSIMAGERWDTQYF

clone size: many
D gene: .
J gene: TRBJ1-6
V gene: TRBV28
CDR3 DNA: TGTGCCAGCAGACTGTTCCAGAATTCACCCCTCCACTTT
CDR3 protein: CASRLFQNSPLHF

clone size: many
D gene: TRBD1
J gene: TRBJ1-1
V gene: TRBV5-1
CDR3 DNA: TGCGCCAGCAGCTCTGGACAGGGGAACACTGAAGCTTTCTTT
CDR3 protein: CASSSGQGNTEAFF

clone size: many
D gene: .
J gene: TRBJ2-3
V gene: TRBV6-1
CDR3 DNA: TGTGCCAGCAGTGTAGGAGGACACACAGATACGCAGTATTTT
CDR3 protein: CASSVGGHTDTQYF

clone size: many
D gene: .
J gene: TRBJ1-2
V gene: TRBV5-1
CDR3 DNA: TGCGCCAGCAGCTTGGCCGGGGCAAACTATGGCTACACCTTC
CDR3 protein: CASSLAGANYGYTF

clone size: many
D gene: .
J gene: TRBJ1-1
V gene: TRBV6-1
CDR3 DNA: TGTGCCAGCAGTGTACGGACAGTCAGGTTGAACACTGAAGCTTTCTTT
CDR3 protein: CASSVRTVRLNTEAFF

clone size: many
D gene: TRBD1
J gene: TRBJ1-1
V gene: TRBV19
CDR3 DNA: TGTGCCAGTAGCTCGACCGGGACAGGGGTCATTGAAGCTTTCTTT
CDR3 protein: CASSSTGTGVIEAFF

clone size: many
D gene: .
J gene: TRBJ2-7
V gene: TRBV11-2
CDR3 DNA: TGTGCCAGCAGCTTAGCCGGACTCCTAACCTACGAGCAGTACTTC
CDR3 protein: CASSLAGLLTYEQYF

clone size: many
D gene: TRBD1
J gene: TRBJ1-1
V gene: TRBV30
CDR3 DNA: TGTGCCTGGAACCGGGACAGGGGCGTTGAAGCTTTCTTT
CDR3 protein: CAWNRDRGVEAFF

clone size: many
D gene: TRBD1
J gene: TRBJ2-7
V gene: TRBV15
CDR3 DNA: TGTGCCACCAGCGGGGACAGGGCCCGCGAGCAGTACTTC
CDR3 protein: CATSGDRAREQYF

clone size: many
D gene: TRBD1
J gene: TRBJ1-2
V gene: TRBV13
CDR3 DNA: TGTGCCAGCAGCTCGACCGGGACAGGCTCCTATGGCTACACCTTC
CDR3 protein: CASSSTGTGSYGYTF

clone size: many
D gene: TRBD2
J gene: TRBJ2-5
V gene: TRBV7-9
CDR3 DNA: TGTGCCAGCAGCTTATACCAGCGGGGGGTGGAGACCCAGTACTTC
CDR3 protein: CASSLYQRGVETQYF

clone size: many
D gene: TRBD1
J gene: TRBJ1-5
V gene: TRBV18
CDR3 DNA: TGTGCCAGCTCACCTGGGGGAGGGGGCAGGAATCAGCCCCAGCATTTT
CDR3 protein: CASSPGGGGRNQPQHF

clone size: many
D gene: .
J gene: TRBJ1-5
V gene: TRBV2
CDR3 DNA: TGTGCCAGTTCCTCAGGGAAGTATAGCAATCAGCCCCAGCATTTT
CDR3 protein: CASSSGKYSNQPQHF

clone size: many
D gene: .
J gene: TRBJ1-6
V gene: TRBV24-1
CDR3 DNA: TGTGCCACCAGTGCTGGGTGGAATTCACCCCTCCACTTT
CDR3 protein: CATSAGWNSPLHF

clone size: many
D gene: .
J gene: TRBJ2-5
V gene: TRBV29-1
CDR3 DNA: TGCAGCGTCTCTCGACAGCAAGAGACCCAGTACTTC
CDR3 protein: CSVSRQQETQYF

clone size: many
D gene: .
J gene: TRBJ2-3
V gene: TRBV18
CDR3 DNA: TGTGCCAGCTCACTCCAAAAGGGAGATACGCAGTATTTT
CDR3 protein: CASSLQKGDTQYF

clone size: .
D gene: TRBD1
J gene: TRBJ2-5
V gene: TRBV4-2
CDR3 DNA: TGTGCCGGCAGCCAAGATTTAGGGGGCCTTGGGGAGACCCAGTACTTC
CDR3 protein: CAGSQDLGGLGETQYF

clone size: many
D gene: .
J gene: TRBJ1-5
V gene: TRBV12-3/TRBV12-4
CDR3 DNA: TGTGCCAGCAGTTTAAGGATGTCTAGCAATCAGCCCCAGCATTTT
CDR3 protein: CASSLRMSSNQPQHF

clone size: many
D gene: .
J gene: TRBJ2-5
V gene: TRBV20-1
CDR3 DNA: TGCAGTGCTAGTAGGTCGTACCAAGAGACCCAGTACTTC
CDR3 protein: CSASRSYQETQYF

clone size: .
D gene: .
J gene: TRBJ1-1
V gene: TRBV28
CDR3 DNA: TGTGCCAGCAGCCTACAGGGAGGGGCGGCTGAAACTTTCTTT
CDR3 protein: CASSLQGGAAETFF

clone size: few
D gene: TRBD2
J gene: TRBJ2-5
V gene: TRBV15
CDR3 DNA: TGTGCCACCAGCAGGTATAGCGGGGAACAAGAGACCCAGTACTTC
CDR3 protein: CATSRYSGEQETQYF

clone size: many
D gene: .
J gene: TRBJ1-4
V gene: TRBV5-1
CDR3 DNA: TGCGCCAGCAGCTTTCTTACGATTAATGAAAAACTGTTTTTT
CDR3 protein: CASSFLTINEKLFF

clone size: many
D gene: .
J gene: TRBJ2-7
V gene: TRBV30
CDR3 DNA: TGTGCCTGTGTATCTTCGGGGGCCTTACCCTACGAGCAGTACTTC
CDR3 protein: CACVSSGALPYEQYF

clone size: .
D gene: .
J gene: TRBJ1-4
V gene: TRBV5-4
CDR3 DNA: TGTGCCAGCAGCTCCCGAGGGGACACGCCACTCAATAATGAAAAACTGTTTTTT
CDR3 protein: CASSSRGDTPLNNEKLFF

clone size: many
D gene: .
J gene: TRBJ1-1
V gene: TRBV2
CDR3 DNA: TGTGCCAGCAGTGAAACACGTGCAGGATGGGCTTTCTTT
CDR3 protein: CASSETRAGWAFF

clone size: many
D gene: .
J gene: TRBJ2-7
V gene: TRBV9
CDR3 DNA: TGTGCCAGCAGCGTAGGTGACAGCTACGAGCAGTACTTC
CDR3 protein: CASSVGDSYEQYF

clone size: many
D gene: .
J gene: TRBJ2-5
V gene: TRBV20-1
CDR3 DNA: TGCAGTGCTAAACCTCGGGAGGGGGCGGGTGAGACCCAGTACTTC
CDR3 protein: CSAKPREGAGETQYF

clone size: many
D gene: TRBD1
J gene: TRBJ2-7
V gene: TRBV20-1
CDR3 DNA: TGCAGTGCTAGCCCCGGACAGGGGTCCTACGAGCAGTACTTC
CDR3 protein: CSASPGQGSYEQYF

clone size: .
D gene: .
J gene: TRBJ1-6
V gene: TRBV20-1
CDR3 DNA: TGCAGTGCTAGAGGACCGGGACGGAGTACCTCCTATAATTCACCCCTCCACTTT
CDR3 protein: CSARGPGRSTSYNSPLHF

clone size: .
D gene: .
J gene: TRBJ1-2
V gene: TRBV5-4
CDR3 DNA: TGTGCCAGCAGCTTGTCCCCCCCTTCGAGCTATGGCTACACCTTC
CDR3 protein: CASSLSPPSSYGYTF

clone size: .
D gene: TRBD2
J gene: TRBJ2-6
V gene: TRBV7-9
CDR3 DNA: TGTGCCGCCAGCGGGGGGCTTCGCTCTGGGGCCAACGTCCTGACTTTC
CDR3 protein: CAASGGLRSGANVLTF

clone size: many
D gene: .
J gene: TRBJ2-7
V gene: TRBV27
CDR3 DNA: TGTGCCAGCAGTTTCAGGTCGAGCTCCTACGAGCAGTACTTC
CDR3 protein: CASSFRSSSYEQYF

clone size: many
D gene: TRBD2
J gene: TRBJ2-7
V gene: TRBV7-9
CDR3 DNA: TGTGCCAGCAGCTTATTGAGCGGGAGCTACGAGCAGTACTTC
CDR3 protein: CASSLLSGSYEQYF